These 5 T cell receptor beta chains were all obtained from the same sample, sequenced in a study of CD8+CD57+ T cells in acquired aplastic anemia. Patients who underwent sequencing had shown CD8+CD57+ cell expansion by flow cytometry. The use of genomic DNA as template underpinned the TCR beta VDJ and CDR3 profiling. TCRdb ran MiXCR on the reads and lists one entry per CDR3 protein. The data contain about 470,000 distinct CDR3 sequences, less than 35% of them singletons. The sample was sorted CD4+, CD8+, or CD8+CD57+ T cells (not recorded which) from PBMCs. The receptors here all came from a human donor with aplastic anemia.

The table lists this clonotype with a few counts. The rearrangement joins TRBV6-6 to TRBJ2-5; D possibly corresponds to TRBD1 (8 bases). The CDR3 covers 13 residues. The germline gives CDR1 MNHNY, CDR2 SVGAGI (reference sequence). Trimming removed 6 bases from V and 4 bases from J, with 12 bases in between. The CDR3 is CASRYRGGETQYF. The CDR3 bases are TGTGCCAGCAGATACAGGGGGGGAGAGACCCAGTACTTC.

The chain uses TRBV11-2 and TRBJ2-7; the match to TRBD2 covers 7 bases. V was pared by 5 bases and J by 0 bases, with 4 bases of the junction left unmatched. The CDR3 contains 14 residues. CDR1 SGHAT and CDR2 FQNNGV come from the germline V gene. This chain's CDR3 is CASSRGGSSYEQYF. CDR3 nucleotides: TGTGCCAGCAGCCGCGGCGGGAGCTCCTACGAGCAGTACTTC.

This clonotype was counted ten times or more. This chain links TRBV20-1 with TRBJ1-2; 9 positions match TRBD1. The germline CDR1 and CDR2 sequences are DFQATT and SNEGSKA (reference sequence). V lost 3 bases and J lost 2; bases outside the gene matches: 7. CDR3 length equals 15 residues. This chain's CDR3 is CSARGWTGDNYGYTF. The CDR3 DNA reads TGCAGTGCTAGGGGCTGGACAGGGGACAACTATGGCTACACCTTC.

Of note for this clonotype: Being one base from a much bigger clone, this may be a read error. V and J are TRBV7-2 and TRBJ2-2; D remains ambiguous. V was clipped by 1 base and J by 6 bases, with 6 bases between them. Germline-derived CDR1 and CDR2 are SGHTA and FQGNSA. The CDR3 totals 13 residues. The CDR3 DNA follows: TGTGCCAGCAGCTTAGTTTCCTCCGGGGAGCTGTTTTTT. Its protein product is CASSLVSSGELFF.

The chain couples TRBV4-2 to TRBJ1-5, with D possibly matching TRBD1 (5 bases). The ends were cut back, 0 bases at V and 7 bases at J, with 16 bases in the middle. Per germline, CDR1 LGHNA and CDR2 YNFKEQ. This CDR3 is built from 16 residues. CDR3: CASSQDPPQGGQPQHF. CDR3 sequence (DNA): TGTGCCAGCAGCCAAGACCCCCCGCAGGGAGGACAGCCCCAGCATTTT.